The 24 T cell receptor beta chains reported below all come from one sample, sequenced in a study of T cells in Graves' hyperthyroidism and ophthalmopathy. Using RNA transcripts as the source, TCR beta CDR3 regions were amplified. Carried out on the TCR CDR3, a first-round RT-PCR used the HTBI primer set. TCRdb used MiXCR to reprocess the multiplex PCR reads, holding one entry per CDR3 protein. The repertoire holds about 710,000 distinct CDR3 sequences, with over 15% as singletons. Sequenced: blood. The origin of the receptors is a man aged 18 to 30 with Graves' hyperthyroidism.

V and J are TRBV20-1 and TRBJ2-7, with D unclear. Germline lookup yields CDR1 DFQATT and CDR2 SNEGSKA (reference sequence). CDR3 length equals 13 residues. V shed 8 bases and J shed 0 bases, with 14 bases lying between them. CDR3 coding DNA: TGCAGTCCTATGTACGCATCCTCCTACGAGCAGTACTTC. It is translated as CSPMYASSYEQYF.

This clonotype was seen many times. The CDR3 region is CASSLGWTGDQSYEQYF. As DNA, the CDR3 is TGTGCCAGCAGTTTGGGCTGGACAGGGGATCAGTCCTACGAGCAGTACTTC. The chain uses TRBV12-3 or TRBV12-4 and TRBJ2-7; 9 nucleotides align to TRBD1. The CDR3 totals 17 residues. V shed 3 bases and J 1 base; nucleotides not matched to a gene: 10.

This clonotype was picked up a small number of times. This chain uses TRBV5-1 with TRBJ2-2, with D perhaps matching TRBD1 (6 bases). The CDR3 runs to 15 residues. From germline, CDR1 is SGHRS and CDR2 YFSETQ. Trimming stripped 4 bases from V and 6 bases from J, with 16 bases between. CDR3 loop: CASSAVAGAPGELFF. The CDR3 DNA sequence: TGCGCCAGCAGCGCCGTGGCAGGGGCCCCCGGGGAGCTGTTTTTT.

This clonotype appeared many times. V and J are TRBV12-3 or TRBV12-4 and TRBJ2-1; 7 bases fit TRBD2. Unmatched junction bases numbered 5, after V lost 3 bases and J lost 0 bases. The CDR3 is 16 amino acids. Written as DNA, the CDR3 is TGTGCCAGCAGTTTCCCAGCGGGAAGCTCCTACAATGAGCAGTTCTTC. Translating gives CASSFPAGSSYNEQFF.

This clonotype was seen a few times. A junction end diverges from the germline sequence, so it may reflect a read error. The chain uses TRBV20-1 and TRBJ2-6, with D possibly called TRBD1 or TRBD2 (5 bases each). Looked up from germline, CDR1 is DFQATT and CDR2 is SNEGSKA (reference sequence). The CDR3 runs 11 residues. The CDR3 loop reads CSALGANVLAF. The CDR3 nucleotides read TGCAGTGCCCTCGGGGCCAACGTCCTGGCTTTC.

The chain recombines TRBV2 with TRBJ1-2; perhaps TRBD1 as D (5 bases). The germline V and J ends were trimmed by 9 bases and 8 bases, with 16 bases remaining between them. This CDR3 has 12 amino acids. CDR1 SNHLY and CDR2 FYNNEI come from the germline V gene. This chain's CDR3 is CARVGEARGYTF. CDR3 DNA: TGTGCCAGGGTGGGGGAGGCCCGGGGCTACACCTTC.

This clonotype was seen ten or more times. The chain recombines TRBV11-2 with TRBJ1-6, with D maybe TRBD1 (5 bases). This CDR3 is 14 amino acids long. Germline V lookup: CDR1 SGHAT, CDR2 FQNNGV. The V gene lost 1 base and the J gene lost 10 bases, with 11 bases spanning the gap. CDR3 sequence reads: CASSLVGTGSPLHF. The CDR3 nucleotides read TGTGCCAGCAGCTTAGTTGGGACTGGGTCACCCCTCCACTTT.

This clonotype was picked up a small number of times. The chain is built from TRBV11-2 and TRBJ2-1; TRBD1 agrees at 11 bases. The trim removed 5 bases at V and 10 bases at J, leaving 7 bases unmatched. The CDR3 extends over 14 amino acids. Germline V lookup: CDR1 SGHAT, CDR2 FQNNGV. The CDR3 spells CASSLGQGGREQFF. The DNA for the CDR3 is TGTGCCAGCAGCCTGGGACAGGGGGGTAGGGAGCAGTTCTTC.

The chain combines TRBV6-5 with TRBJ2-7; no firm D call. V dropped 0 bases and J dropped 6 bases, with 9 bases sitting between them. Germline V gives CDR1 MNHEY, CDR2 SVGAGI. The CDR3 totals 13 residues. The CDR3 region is CASSYSSRREQYF. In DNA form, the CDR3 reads TGTGCCAGCAGTTACTCGAGTCGACGCGAGCAGTACTTC.

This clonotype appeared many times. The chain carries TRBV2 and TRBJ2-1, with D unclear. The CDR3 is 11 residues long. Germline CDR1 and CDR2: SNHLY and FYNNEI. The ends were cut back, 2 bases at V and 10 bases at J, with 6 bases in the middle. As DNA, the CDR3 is TGTGCCAGCAGTGAAAAACCCGAGCAGTTCTTC. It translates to CASSEKPEQFF.

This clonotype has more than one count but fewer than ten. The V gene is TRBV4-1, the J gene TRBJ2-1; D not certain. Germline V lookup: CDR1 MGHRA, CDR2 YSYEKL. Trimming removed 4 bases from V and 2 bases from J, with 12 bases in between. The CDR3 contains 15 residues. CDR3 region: CASSLESTAYNEQFF. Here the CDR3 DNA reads TGCGCCAGCAGCCTCGAAAGCACAGCCTACAATGAGCAGTTCTTC.

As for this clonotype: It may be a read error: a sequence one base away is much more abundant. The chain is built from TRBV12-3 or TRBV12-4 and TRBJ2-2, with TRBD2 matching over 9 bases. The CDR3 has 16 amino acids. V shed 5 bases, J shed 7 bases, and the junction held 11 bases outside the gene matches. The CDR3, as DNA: TGTGCCAGCAGTGGACTAGCGCGAGTTCGTAGCGGGGAGCTGTTTTTT. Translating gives CASSGLARVRSGELFF.

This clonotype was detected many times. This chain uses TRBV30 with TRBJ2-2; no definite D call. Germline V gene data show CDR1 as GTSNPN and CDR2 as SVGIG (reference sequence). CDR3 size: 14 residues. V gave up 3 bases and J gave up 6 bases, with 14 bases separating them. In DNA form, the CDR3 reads TGTGCCTGGAGACTCAAGGTACCCGCCGGGGAGCTGTTTTTT. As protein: CAWRLKVPAGELFF.

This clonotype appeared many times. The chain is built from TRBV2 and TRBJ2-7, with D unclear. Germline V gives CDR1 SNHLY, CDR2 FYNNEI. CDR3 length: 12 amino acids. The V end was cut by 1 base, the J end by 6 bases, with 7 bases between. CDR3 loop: CASSEVSSEQYF. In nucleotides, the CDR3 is TGTGCCAGCAGTGAAGTCAGCAGCGAGCAGTACTTC.

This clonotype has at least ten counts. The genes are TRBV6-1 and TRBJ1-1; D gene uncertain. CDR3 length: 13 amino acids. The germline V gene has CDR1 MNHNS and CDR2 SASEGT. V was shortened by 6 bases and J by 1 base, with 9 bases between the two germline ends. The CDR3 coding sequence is TGTGCCAGCAGCGGAACAGCGAACACTGAAGCTTTCTTT. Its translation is CASSGTANTEAFF.

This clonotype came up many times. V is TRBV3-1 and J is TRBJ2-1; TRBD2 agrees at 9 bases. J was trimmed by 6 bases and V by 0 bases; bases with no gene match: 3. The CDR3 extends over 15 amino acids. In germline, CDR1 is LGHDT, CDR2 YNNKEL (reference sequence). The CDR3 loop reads CASSQDPAGGNEQFF. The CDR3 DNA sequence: TGTGCCAGCAGCCAAGATCCAGCGGGAGGCAATGAGCAGTTCTTC.

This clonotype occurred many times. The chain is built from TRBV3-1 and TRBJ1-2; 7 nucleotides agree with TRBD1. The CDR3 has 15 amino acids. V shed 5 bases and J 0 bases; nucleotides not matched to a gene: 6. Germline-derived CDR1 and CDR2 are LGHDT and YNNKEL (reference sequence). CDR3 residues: CASSDTGTANYGYTF. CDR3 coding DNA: TGTGCCAGCAGCGATACCGGGACAGCTAACTATGGCTACACCTTC.

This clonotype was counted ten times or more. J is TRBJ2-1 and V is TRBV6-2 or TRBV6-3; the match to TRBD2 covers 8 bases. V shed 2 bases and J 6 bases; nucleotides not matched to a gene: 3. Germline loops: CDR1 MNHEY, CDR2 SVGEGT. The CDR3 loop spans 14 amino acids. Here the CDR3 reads CASSYVAGGNEQFF. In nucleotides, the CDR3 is TGTGCCAGCAGTTACGTTGCGGGAGGCAATGAGCAGTTCTTC.

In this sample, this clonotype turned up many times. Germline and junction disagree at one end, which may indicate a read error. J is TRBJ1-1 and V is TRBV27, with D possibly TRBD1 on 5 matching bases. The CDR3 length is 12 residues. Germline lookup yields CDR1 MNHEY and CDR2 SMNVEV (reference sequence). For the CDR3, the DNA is TGTGCCAGCAGTTCAGAGGGGACTGAGGCTTTCTTT. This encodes CASSSEGTEAFF.

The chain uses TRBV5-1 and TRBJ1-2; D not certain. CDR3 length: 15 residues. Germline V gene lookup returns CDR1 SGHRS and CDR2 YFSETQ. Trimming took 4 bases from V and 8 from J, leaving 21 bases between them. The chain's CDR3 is CASSPAGTVLRGYTF. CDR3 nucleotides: TGCGCCAGCAGCCCCGCCGGAACGGTATTGAGAGGCTACACCTTC.

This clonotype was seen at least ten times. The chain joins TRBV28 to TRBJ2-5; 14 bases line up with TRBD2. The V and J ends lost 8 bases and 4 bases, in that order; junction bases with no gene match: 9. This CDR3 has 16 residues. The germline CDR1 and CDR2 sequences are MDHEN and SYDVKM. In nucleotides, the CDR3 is TGTGCCAGCCAGACTAGCGGGAGGGCCGGGGTAGAGACCCAGTACTTC. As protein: CASQTSGRAGVETQYF.

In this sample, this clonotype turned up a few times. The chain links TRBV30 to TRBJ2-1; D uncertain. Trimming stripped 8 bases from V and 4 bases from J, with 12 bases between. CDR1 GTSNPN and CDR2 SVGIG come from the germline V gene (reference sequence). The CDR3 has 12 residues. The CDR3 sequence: CARQVAYNEQFF. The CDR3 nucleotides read TGTGCCCGCCAGGTCGCTTACAATGAGCAGTTCTTC.

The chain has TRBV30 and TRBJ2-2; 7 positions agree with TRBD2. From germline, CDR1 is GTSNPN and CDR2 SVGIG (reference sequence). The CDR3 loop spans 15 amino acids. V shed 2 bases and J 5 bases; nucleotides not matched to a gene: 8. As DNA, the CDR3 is TGTGCCTGGAGTTGGCGGACTAGTTGGACCGGGGAGCTGTTTTTT. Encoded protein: CAWSWRTSWTGELFF.

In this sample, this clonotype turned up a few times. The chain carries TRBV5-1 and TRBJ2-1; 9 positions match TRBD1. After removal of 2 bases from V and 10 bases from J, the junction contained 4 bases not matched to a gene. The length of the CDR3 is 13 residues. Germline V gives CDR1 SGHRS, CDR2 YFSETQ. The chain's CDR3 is CASSFQDRGEQFF. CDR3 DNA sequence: TGCGCCAGCAGCTTCCAGGACAGGGGCGAGCAGTTCTTC. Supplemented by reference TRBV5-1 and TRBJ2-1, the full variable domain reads KAGVTQTPRYLIKTRGQQVTLSCSPISGHRSVSWYQQTPGQGLQFLFEYFSETQRNKGNFPGRFSGRQFSNSRSEMNVSTLELGDSALYLCASSFQDRGEQFFGPGTRLTVL.